This paragraph covers one T cell receptor (beta chain) sequence. The data belong to a study of T cell changes during pregnancy in multiple sclerosis. TCRdb keeps only in-frame clones here, not all; method: immunoSEQ multiplex PCR. The data show about 85,000 clones, about 89% seen once. Sequencing used peripheral blood, obtained in the first trimester of pregnancy. The receptor was derived from a female donor with multiple sclerosis, enrolled in a pregnancy study.

The CDR3 region has the DNA TGTGCCAGCAGTTCCCAGGGGTACTATGGCTACACCTTC. It is translated as CASSSQGYYGYTF. The rearrangement joins TRBV27 to TRBJ1-2; D perhaps matches TRBD1 (6 bases). Germline CDR1 MNHEY, CDR2 SMNVEV (reference sequence). The V and J ends lost 4 bases and 3 bases respectively, with 9 bases between them. The CDR3 is 13 residues long.